The 21 T cell receptor beta chains below were found in one sample sequenced in a study of cytomegalovirus exposure and HLA in healthy donors. Sequenced by immunoSEQ multiplex PCR; TCRdb stores in-frame clones only, minus some. The sample yields approximately 140,000 clones, just under 85% seen once. The sample consisted of PBMCs. The receptors stem from a woman in her 30s in good health and CMV-seronegative.

The CDR3: CASEPGGDEQFF. CDR3 nucleotides: TGTGCCAGCGAGCCCGGGGGTGATGAGCAGTTCTTC. The chain is built from TRBV7-9 and TRBJ2-1; weak D call: TRBD2 (6 bases). Germline CDR1 reads SEHNR; CDR2 reads FQNEAQ (reference sequence). This CDR3 contains 12 residues. V lost 8 bases to trimming and J lost 8 bases, with 13 bases between them.

CDR3 residues: CASSFCDREETQYF. CDR3 in DNA: TGTGCCAGCAGCTTTTGTGACAGGGAAGAGACCCAGTACTTC. The J gene is TRBJ2-5, the V gene TRBV5-4; 7 bases are a match to TRBD1. There are 14 residues in the CDR3. Per the germline V gene, CDR1 is SGHNT and CDR2 is YYREEE (reference sequence). After removal of 2 bases from V and 3 bases from J, the junction contained 4 bases not matched to a gene. The variable domain in full, with the rest retrieved from reference TRBV5-4 and TRBJ2-5, is ETGVTQSPTHLIKTRGQQVTLRCSSQSGHNTVSWYQQALGQGPQFIFQYYREEENGRGNFPPRFSGLQFPNYSSELNVNALELDDSALYLCASSFCDREETQYFGPGTRLLVL.

CDR3 sequence reads: CASSENSGLNTEAFF. CDR3 sequence (DNA): TGTGCCAGCAGTGAAAACTCAGGTCTGAACACTGAAGCTTTCTTT. V and J are TRBV2 and TRBJ1-1; D not certain. This CDR3 contains 15 residues. From germline, CDR1 is SNHLY and CDR2 FYNNEI. V was pared by 2 bases and J by 0 bases, with 10 bases between.

The chain has TRBV19 and TRBJ1-4; no reliable D call. V gave up 7 bases and J gave up 3 bases, with 12 bases separating them. The CDR3 is 14 residues long. CDR1 is LNHDA, CDR2 SQIVND, per germline (reference sequence). CDR3 loop: CASNRGASNEKLFF. The CDR3, as DNA: TGTGCCAGTAACCGTGGAGCCTCTAATGAAAAACTGTTTTTT.

The chain links TRBV6-6 to TRBJ2-3; D is undetermined. Trimming removed 8 bases at V and 0 bases at J, with 15 bases between. Germline-derived CDR1 and CDR2 are MNHNY and SVGAGI (reference sequence). The CDR3 covers 15 residues. CDR3 sequence: CASPPPGPSTDTQYF. DNA for the CDR3: TGTGCCAGCCCTCCGCCGGGTCCTAGCACAGATACGCAGTATTTT.

This chain links TRBV7-3 with TRBJ2-3, with D possibly TRBD2 on 6 matching bases. The CDR3 loop spans 16 amino acids. V lost 2 bases and J lost 2, with 14 bases in between. Germline CDR1 reads SGHTA; CDR2 reads FQGTGA. CDR3 region: CASSLGRGWSTDTQYF. The CDR3 DNA follows: TGTGCCAGCAGCTTAGGACGGGGGTGGTCCACAGATACGCAGTATTTT.

V usage is TRBV9 and J usage is TRBJ1-2; D ambiguous. Per germline, CDR1 SGDLS and CDR2 YYNGEE. V was trimmed by 3 bases and J by 0 bases, leaving 9 bases between them. The CDR3 is 14 amino acids. This CDR3 is CASSAQQTNYGYTF. The DNA of the CDR3 is TGTGCCAGCAGCGCCCAACAGACTAACTATGGCTACACCTTC.

The chain is built from TRBV18 and TRBJ2-7; D is perhaps TRBD1 (5 bases). Germline CDR1 reads KGHSH; CDR2 reads LQKENI. The CDR3 spans 13 residues. The V end lost 3 bases, the J end lost 7 bases, and 13 bases lay between the germline ends. The DNA of the CDR3 is TGTGCCAGCTCACCGTTAGGGGCTGGGGAGCAGTACTTC. This sequence encodes CASSPLGAGEQYF.

V gene TRBV4-1 combines with J gene TRBJ1-5; no clear D gene. Deletions cut 0 bases from V and 3 bases from J, with 9 bases between. The germline gives CDR1 MGHRA, CDR2 YSYEKL. The CDR3 consists of 15 residues. CDR3 loop: CASSQDLRHNQPQHF. CDR3 nucleotide sequence: TGCGCCAGCAGCCAAGATCTCAGGCACAATCAGCCCCAGCATTTT.

This chain joins TRBV5-4 and TRBJ1-2; no firm D call. V lost 0 bases to trimming and J lost 5 bases, with 11 bases between them. Germline V gene sequence: CDR1 SGHNT, CDR2 YYREEE (reference sequence). The CDR3 spans 14 residues. CDR3 coding DNA: TGTGCCAGCAGCTTGGGCCTGGGCAATTATGGCTACACCTTC. Encoded protein: CASSLGLGNYGYTF.

The genes are TRBV7-8 and TRBJ2-7; D is uncertain. V dropped 6 bases and J dropped 0 bases, with 12 bases sitting between them. The V gene's germline CDR1 is SGHVS and CDR2 FQNEAQ. CDR3 length equals 14 residues. The chain's CDR3 is CASSSRPDSYEQYF. CDR3 nucleotide sequence: TGTGCCAGCAGTTCGCGGCCGGACTCCTACGAGCAGTACTTC. The entire variable domain, with the rest obtained from reference TRBV7-8 and TRBJ2-7, is as follows: GAGVSQSPRYKVAKRGQDVALRCDPISGHVSLFWYQQALGQGPEFLTYFQNEAQLDKSGLPSDRFFAERPEGSVSTLKIQRTQQEDSAVYLCASSSRPDSYEQYFGPGTRLTVT.

The chain links TRBV15 to TRBJ2-7; D possibly corresponds to TRBD2 (6 bases). The CDR3 contains 18 residues. Between the trimmed V and J ends, which lost 0 bases and 0 bases, there was a span of 18 bases. Germline values: CDR1 LNHNV, CDR2 YYDKDF (reference sequence). CDR3 coding DNA: TGTGCCACCAGCAGAGATTTTACTATGGAGGGCATCTCCTACGAGCAGTACTTC. Protein product: CATSRDFTMEGISYEQYF.

On this clone itself: Other DNA sequences in the same sample also yield this CDR3. The rearrangement links TRBV4-3 to TRBJ1-1; 10 nucleotides align to TRBD1. V was pared by 3 bases and J by 1 base, with 2 bases of the junction left unmatched. The CDR3 extends over 15 amino acids. Germline V lookup: CDR1 LGHNA, CDR2 YSLEER. CDR3 sequence reads: CASSQGDRGNTEAFF. The CDR3 region has the DNA TGCGCCAGCAGCCAGGGGGACAGGGGGAACACTGAAGCTTTCTTT.

The V gene is TRBV5-6, the J gene TRBJ1-5, with D perhaps TRBD1 (6 bases). Germline V gene data show CDR1 as SGHDT and CDR2 as YYEEEE. The CDR3 contains 14 residues. Trimming removed 0 bases from V and 5 bases from J, with 9 bases in between. The DNA of the CDR3 is TGTGCCAGCAGCTTGGCGGGGGGCGATCAGCCCCAGCATTTT. This sequence encodes CASSLAGGDQPQHF.

The V gene is TRBV27, the J gene TRBJ1-1; D is ambiguous. Trimming took 6 bases from V and 5 from J, leaving 10 bases between them. The CDR3 consists of 12 residues. Per the germline V gene, CDR1 is MNHEY and CDR2 is SMNVEV (reference sequence). In nucleotides, the CDR3 is TGTGCCAGCAGGAGAGGGCGGACTGAAGCTTTCTTT. Residues: CASRRGRTEAFF.

CDR3: CATSRLGTPHNSPLHF. CDR3 coding DNA: TGTGCCACCAGCAGACTCGGGACACCCCATAATTCACCCCTCCACTTT. The chain carries TRBV15 and TRBJ1-6, with D possibly being TRBD1 (6 bases). Germline V lookup: CDR1 LNHNV, CDR2 YYDKDF (reference sequence). V dropped 2 bases and J dropped 5 bases, with 13 bases sitting between them. This CDR3 contains 16 residues.

The CDR3 DNA sequence: TGTGCCAGCAGTTACGGCGGGGGGACTCGGGGTGGCTACACCTTC. It is translated as CASSYGGGTRGGYTF. This chain joins TRBV6-6 and TRBJ1-2, with D possibly TRBD1 on 5 matching bases. V lost 2 bases to trimming and J lost 7 bases, with 17 bases between them. The CDR3 is 15 residues long. Germline values: CDR1 MNHNY, CDR2 SVGAGI (reference sequence).

This clone was detected a few times. This chain's CDR3 is CASSLVQETQYF. The CDR3 DNA reads as TGTGCCAGCAGCTTAGTACAAGAGACCCAGTACTTC. The chain recombines TRBV11-2 with TRBJ2-5; D gene uncertain. The CDR3 is 12 amino acids. Germline V gene data show CDR1 as SGHAT and CDR2 as FQNNGV. V was trimmed by 1 base and J by 2 bases, leaving 2 bases between them.

V gene TRBV28 combines with J gene TRBJ2-7; a possible D gene is TRBD2 (5 bases). The germline V and J ends were trimmed by 8 bases and 0 bases, with 14 bases remaining between them. Germline V gene lookup returns CDR1 MDHEN and CDR2 SYDVKM. The CDR3 has 14 amino acids. Here the CDR3 reads CASGTSFRSYEQYF. CDR3 coding DNA: TGTGCCAGCGGTACTAGTTTCCGCTCCTACGAGCAGTACTTC.

This clone occurred a few times. The J gene is TRBJ1-6, the V gene TRBV4-2, with 7 nucleotides matching TRBD1. Germline lookup yields CDR1 LGHNA and CDR2 YNFKEQ. J gave up 7 bases and V 2 bases, and 5 bases lay outside the gene matches. CDR3 length: 15 amino acids. Written as DNA, the CDR3 is TGTGCCAGCAGCCAACCGGGACAGTGGAATTCACCCCTCCACTTT. Amino acids: CASSQPGQWNSPLHF.

This chain joins TRBV7-9 and TRBJ2-2; 11 nucleotides align to TRBD2. CDR1 is SEHNR, CDR2 FQNEAQ, per germline (reference sequence). The CDR3 runs 19 residues. With 3 bases clipped from V and 4 bases from J, the junction kept 13 bases outside the gene matches. The CDR3 DNA is TGTGCCAGCAGCTTCGATCCCCGCCTAGCGGGGGGCAGCACCGGGGAGCTGTTTTTT. It yields the protein CASSFDPRLAGGSTGELFF.